This T cell receptor (beta chain) came from a study of OX40 agonist ivuxolimab in advanced cancers. Looking at the study overall: Ivuxolimab, an agonist antibody against OX40 (CD134), was given to patients. General observations from the study: Those patients achieving a partial response at 0.1-3.0 mg/kg showed among the lowest clonal expansion. Normalized T-cell clonal expansion was also low in some nonresponders.

V was clipped by 6 bases and J by 7 bases, with 19 bases between them. Germline V gene data show CDR1 as SGHAT and CDR2 as FQNNGV. The CDR3 contains 15 residues. Assay used: immunoSEQ multiplex PCR; TCRdb lists only in-frame clones, some missing. The profile shows tens of thousands of clones, under 80% of them singletons. Of note for this clone: Its specificity is unknown.

V gene TRBV11-2 combines with J gene TRBJ2-1; a weak D match, TRBD2 (6 bases). The sequence was collected from an adult with an advanced solid tumor such as melanoma, head and neck, liver or kidney cancer. Sequencing was performed on CD4+ or CD8+ T cells sorted from blood, taken in a trial of the OX40 agonist ivuxolimab. CDR3 nucleotides: TGTGCCAGCAGTTACCTCCGGGACTCCGAGAATGAGCAGTTCTTC. Translation: CASSYLRDSENEQFF.